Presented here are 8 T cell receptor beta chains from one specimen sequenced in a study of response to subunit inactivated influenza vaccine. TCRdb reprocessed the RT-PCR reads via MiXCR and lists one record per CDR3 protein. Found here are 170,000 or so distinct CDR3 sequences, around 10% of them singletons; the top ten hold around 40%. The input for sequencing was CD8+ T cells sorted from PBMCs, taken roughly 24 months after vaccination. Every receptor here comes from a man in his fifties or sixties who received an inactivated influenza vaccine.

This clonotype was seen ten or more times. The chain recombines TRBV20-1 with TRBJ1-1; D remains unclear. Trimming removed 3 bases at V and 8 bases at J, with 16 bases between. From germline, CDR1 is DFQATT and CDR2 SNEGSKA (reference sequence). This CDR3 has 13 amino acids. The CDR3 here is CSARSRAGIEAFF. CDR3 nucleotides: TGCAGTGCTAGGTCCCGGGCGGGGATCGAAGCTTTCTTT.

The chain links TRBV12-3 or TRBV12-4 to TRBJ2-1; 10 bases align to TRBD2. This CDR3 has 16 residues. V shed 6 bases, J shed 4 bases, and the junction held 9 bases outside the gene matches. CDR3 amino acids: CASRGILAGDYNEQFF. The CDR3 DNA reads TGTGCCAGCAGGGGGATCCTAGCGGGAGATTACAATGAGCAGTTCTTC.

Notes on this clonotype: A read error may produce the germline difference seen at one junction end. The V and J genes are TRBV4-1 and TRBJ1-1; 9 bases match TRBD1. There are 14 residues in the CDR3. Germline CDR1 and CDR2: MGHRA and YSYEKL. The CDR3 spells CVSSATGGDTEAFF. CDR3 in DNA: TGCGTCAGCAGCGCGACAGGGGGGGACACTGAAGCTTTCTTT.

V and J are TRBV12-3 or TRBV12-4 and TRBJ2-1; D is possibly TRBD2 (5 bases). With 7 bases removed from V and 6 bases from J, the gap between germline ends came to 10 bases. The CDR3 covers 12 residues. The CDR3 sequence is CASIGLLNEQFF. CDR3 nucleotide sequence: TGTGCCAGCATCGGACTCCTCAATGAGCAGTTCTTC.

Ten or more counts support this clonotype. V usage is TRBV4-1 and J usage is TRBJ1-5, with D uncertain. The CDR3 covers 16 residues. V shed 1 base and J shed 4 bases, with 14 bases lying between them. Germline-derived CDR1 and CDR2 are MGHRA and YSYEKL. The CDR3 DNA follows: TGCGCCAGCAGCCAAGTATATGGAGAGGCTAATCAGCCCCAGCATTTT. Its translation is CASSQVYGEANQPQHF.

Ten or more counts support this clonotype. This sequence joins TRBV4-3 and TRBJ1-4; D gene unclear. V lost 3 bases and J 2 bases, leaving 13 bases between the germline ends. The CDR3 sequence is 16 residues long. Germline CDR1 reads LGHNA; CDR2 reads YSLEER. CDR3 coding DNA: TGCGCCAGCAGCCAGGGTTTTGAGTCCACTAATGAAAAACTGTTTTTT. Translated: CASSQGFESTNEKLFF.

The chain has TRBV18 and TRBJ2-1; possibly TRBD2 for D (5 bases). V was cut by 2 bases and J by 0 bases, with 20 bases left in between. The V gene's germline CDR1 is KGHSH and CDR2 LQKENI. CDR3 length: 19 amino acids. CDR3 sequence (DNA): TGTGCCAGCTCACCAGGGCTCGGGAAAGTGCGCAGCTCCTACAATGAGCAGTTCTTC. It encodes CASSPGLGKVRSSYNEQFF.

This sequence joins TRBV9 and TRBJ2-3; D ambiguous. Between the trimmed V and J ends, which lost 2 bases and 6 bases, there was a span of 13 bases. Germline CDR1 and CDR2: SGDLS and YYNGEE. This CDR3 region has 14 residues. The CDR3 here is CASSVWADSDTQYF. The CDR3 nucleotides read TGTGCCAGCAGCGTTTGGGCGGATTCGGATACGCAGTATTTT. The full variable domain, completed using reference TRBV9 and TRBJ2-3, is DSGVTQTPKHLITATGQRVTLRCSPRSGDLSVYWYQQSLDQGLQFLIQYYNGEERAKGNILERFSAQQFPDLHSELNLSSLELGDSALYFCASSVWADSDTQYFGPGTRLTVL.